Sequencing of this T cell receptor beta chain was carried out in a study of T cell responses to AZD1222 COVID-19 vaccine (dated by TCRdb to about 2021). About the study as a whole: TCR sequencing was performed for more than 230 trial participants, of whom roughly 200 were given two doses of AZD1222 and around 25 were given two doses of MenACWY control vaccine. Enrollment into the trials was organized by age into subgroups of 18-55, 56-69 and 70-plus years, and those subgroups contained about 150, 27 and 61 TCR-sequenced participants, respectively.

Beyond this particular receptor, the publication reports: Because no samples from the day 14 peak response were available, repertoires could be characterized only after the peak T cell response. Conclusions about previously exposed vaccinees were limited because only 6 or 7 AZD1222 recipients were SARS-CoV-2 seropositive at baseline. In the small 56-69-year group, the increase in depth fell short of significance, most likely because of low power. The vaccine-associated CD4 TCRs covered the entire spike protein, and the dominant responses fell in regions 160-218 and 743-854. Spike-specific TCR breadth and depth rose significantly after two AZD1222 doses compared with day 0 and with MenACWY recipients. Most participants were white British and females outnumbered males, and the authors suggested that clonal diversity may have been underestimated. Reportedly, almost half of the unique spike-specific TCRs recognized epitopes lying outside the regions that are mutated in the B.1.351 and B.1.1.7 variants.

In the case of this clone: What antigen it recognizes has not been identified. Per-base qualities were not stored, and no clone one base away is much larger.

In the paper's terms, the time point label means: about 28 days (+/-7) after the second vaccine dose. Explained via the paper, the treatment or condition label denotes: meningococcal conjugate vaccine given as trial control. Samples from vaccinated people were obtained from the UK trials COV001 and COV002, which included a single-blind randomized controlled phase 2/3 trial of AZD1222 (ChAdOx1 nCoV-19) in healthy adults. Trial participant PBMC samples were collected at day 0 and day 28 after the second dose for TCRbeta chain sequencing. The CDR3 regions of human TCRbeta chains were subjected to immunosequencing. Under the source paper's analysis protocol: TCRs in the repertoires were compared against a reference library of SARS-CoV-2-specific TCRs that had been generated with the MIRA antigen-specificity platform. Breadth was defined as the fraction of unique TCRs that were SARS-CoV-2-associated. Depth was defined as the fraction of total T cells that were SARS-CoV-2-associated. Using the MIRA data, each spike-specific TCR was assigned both to the spike region to which the TCR was reactive and to a CD4 or CD8 class. Log10-transformed breadth and depth values were compared by one-way ANOVA with Sidak's multiple comparisons tests. The clones in this table, taken by TCRdb from immuneACCESS, are in-frame only. Not every clone is retained; where verified, under half of the shortfall comes from an unresolved V gene, and the cause of the rest is unknown. The D gene and trimming were derived from the DNA, and the V and J assignments and clone size from that table. This sample is represented by around 130,000 clones; 80% to 95% of them were singletons. The ten largest make up 4.2% of the sample.

The TCR was taken from an adult who received the MenACWY meningococcal vaccine as a control. This specimen consisted of peripheral blood, obtained 28 days after the second dose of the MenACWY control vaccine.

The DNA sequence is as follows: TGTGCCAGCAGCTTAGGAGGGGGCGCCTACGAGCAGTACTTC. This translates into CASSLGGGAYEQYF. This chain is built from TRBV7-2 and TRBJ2-7, and 7 junction bases match TRBD1. Trimming leaves V shorter by 1 base and J shorter by 2 bases, with the junction holding 2 bases beyond the gene matches. Counted from cysteine to phenylalanine, this CDR3 has 14 amino acids. The kept DNA is CDR3 alone, 42 bases in frame from the first base. As encoded in the germline V gene, CDR1 is SGHTA while CDR2 is FQGNSA.